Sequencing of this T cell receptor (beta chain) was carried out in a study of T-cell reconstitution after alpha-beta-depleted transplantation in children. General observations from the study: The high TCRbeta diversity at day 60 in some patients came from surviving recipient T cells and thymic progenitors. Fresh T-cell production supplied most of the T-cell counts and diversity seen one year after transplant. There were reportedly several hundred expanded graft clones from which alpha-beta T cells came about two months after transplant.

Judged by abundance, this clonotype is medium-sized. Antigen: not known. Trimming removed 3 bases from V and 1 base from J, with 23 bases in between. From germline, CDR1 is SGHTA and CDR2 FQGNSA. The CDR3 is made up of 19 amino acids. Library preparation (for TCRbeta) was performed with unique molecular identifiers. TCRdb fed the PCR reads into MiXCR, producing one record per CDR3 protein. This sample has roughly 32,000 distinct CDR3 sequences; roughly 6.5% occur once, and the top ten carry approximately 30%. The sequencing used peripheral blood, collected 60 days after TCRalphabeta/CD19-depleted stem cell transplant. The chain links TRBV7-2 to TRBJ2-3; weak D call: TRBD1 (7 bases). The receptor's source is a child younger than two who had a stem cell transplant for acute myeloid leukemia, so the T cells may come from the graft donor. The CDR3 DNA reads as TGTGCCAGCAGCTTCATTCGGCGCAACAGGGGAGGAGGCACAGATACGCAGTATTTT. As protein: CASSFIRRNRGGGTDTQYF. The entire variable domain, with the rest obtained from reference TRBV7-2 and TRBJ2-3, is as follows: GAGVSQSPSNKVTEKGKDVELRCDPISGHTALYWYRQSLGQGLEFLIYFQGNSAPDKSGLPSDRFSAERTGGSVSTLTIQRTQQEDSAVYLCASSFIRRNRGGGTDTQYFGPGTRLTVL.